This TCR beta chain is drawn from a study of siplizumab effects on memory and regulatory T cells. The study, taken as a whole, reports: Tracing alloreactive clones into unstimulated subsets worked for only a minor fraction of them.

Turning to this clone: Its antigen is undetermined.

Germline lookup yields CDR1 LNHDA and CDR2 SQIVND (reference sequence). Losses at the gene ends were 6 bases for V and 5 bases for J; bases not matched to a gene: 7. This CDR3 has 14 amino acids. TCR templates numbering 80,000 to 100,000 were assayed per sample. Only in-frame clones appear in the TCRdb table, and some are missing; sequencing was by immunoSEQ multiplex PCR. The sample contains about 110,000 clones, roughly 94% of which appear only once. The TCR comes from a human donor in good health. The chain recombines TRBV19 with TRBJ2-7, with 10 bases aligning to TRBD2. Source material: Tregs sorted from blood. The CDR3, as DNA: TGTGCCAGTAGCTCTAGCGGGAGATGGAACGAGCAGTACTTC. Residues: CASSSSGRWNEQYF.